This TCR beta chain was documented in a study of blood T cell repertoires in COVID-19. About the study: The analysed material was cDNA or gDNA that came from T cells, B-cell-depleted T cells, or PBMCs.

In its sample, this clone was seen a few times. The same CDR3 can be traced to other DNA sequences in this sample. Original methodology: Reference gene primers were amplified, and this amplification served to estimate nucleated cell counts. Using immunoSEQ multiplex PCR, the repertoire was profiled, and TCRdb retains in-frame clones only, with some absent. The D gene and trimming were derived from the DNA, and the V and J assignments and clone size from that table. Here the sample spans under 140,000 clones, 76% being singletons. Germline V lookup: CDR1 LNHNV, CDR2 YYDKDF (reference sequence). CDR3 length: 15 amino acids. V lost 0 bases and J lost 6; bases outside the gene matches: 5.

The TCR comes from a woman older than 75 with acute or convalescent COVID-19. The sequenced sample consisted of peripheral blood. The chain has TRBV15 and TRBJ1-5; 7 bases map to TRBD1. CDR3 loop: CATSRDRTGGQPQHF. CDR3 DNA sequence: TGTGCCACCAGCAGAGATAGGACAGGCGGTCAGCCCCAGCATTTT.